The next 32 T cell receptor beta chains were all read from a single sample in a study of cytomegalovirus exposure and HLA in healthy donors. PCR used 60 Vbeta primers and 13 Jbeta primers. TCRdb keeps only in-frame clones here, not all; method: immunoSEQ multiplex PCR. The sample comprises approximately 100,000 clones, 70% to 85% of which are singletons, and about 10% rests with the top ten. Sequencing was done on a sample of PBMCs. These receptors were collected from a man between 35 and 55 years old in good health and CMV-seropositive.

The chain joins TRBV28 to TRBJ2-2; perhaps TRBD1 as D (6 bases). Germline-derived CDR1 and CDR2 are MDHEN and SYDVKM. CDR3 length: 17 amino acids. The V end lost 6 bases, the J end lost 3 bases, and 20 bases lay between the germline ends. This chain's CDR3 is CASRTHPGARYTGELFF. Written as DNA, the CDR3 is TGTGCCAGCAGGACCCACCCAGGGGCGCGGTACACCGGGGAGCTGTTTTTT.

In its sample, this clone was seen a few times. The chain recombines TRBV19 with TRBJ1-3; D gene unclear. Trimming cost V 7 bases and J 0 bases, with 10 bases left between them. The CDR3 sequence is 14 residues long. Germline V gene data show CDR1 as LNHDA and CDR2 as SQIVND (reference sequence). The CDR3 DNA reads TGTGCCAGTAAATTTGGAGGCTCTGGAAACACCATATATTTT. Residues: CASKFGGSGNTIYF.

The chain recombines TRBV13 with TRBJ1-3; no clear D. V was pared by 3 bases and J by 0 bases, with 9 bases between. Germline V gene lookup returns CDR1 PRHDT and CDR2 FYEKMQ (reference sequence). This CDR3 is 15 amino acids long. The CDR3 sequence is CASSFIQSSGNTIYF. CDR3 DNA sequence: TGTGCCAGCAGCTTCATACAGAGCTCTGGAAACACCATATATTTT.

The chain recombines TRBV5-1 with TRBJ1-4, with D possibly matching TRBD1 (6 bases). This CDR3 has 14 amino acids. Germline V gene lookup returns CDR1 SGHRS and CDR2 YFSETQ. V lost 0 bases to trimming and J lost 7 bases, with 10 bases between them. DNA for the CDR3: TGCGCCAGCAGCTTGGAAATAGGGGGTGAAAAACTGTTTTTT. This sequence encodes CASSLEIGGEKLFF.

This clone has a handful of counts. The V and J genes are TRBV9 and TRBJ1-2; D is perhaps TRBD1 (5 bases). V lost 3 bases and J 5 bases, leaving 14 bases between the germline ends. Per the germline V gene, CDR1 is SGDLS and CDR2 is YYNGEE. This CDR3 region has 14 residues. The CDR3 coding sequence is TGTGCCAGCAGCGAAGCGGGCAGGGCTTATGGCTACACCTTC. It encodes CASSEAGRAYGYTF. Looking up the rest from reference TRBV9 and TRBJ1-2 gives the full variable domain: DSGVTQTPKHLITATGQRVTLRCSPRSGDLSVYWYQQSLDQGLQFLIQYYNGEERAKGNILERFSAQQFPDLHSELNLSSLELGDSALYFCASSEAGRAYGYTFGSGTRLTVV.

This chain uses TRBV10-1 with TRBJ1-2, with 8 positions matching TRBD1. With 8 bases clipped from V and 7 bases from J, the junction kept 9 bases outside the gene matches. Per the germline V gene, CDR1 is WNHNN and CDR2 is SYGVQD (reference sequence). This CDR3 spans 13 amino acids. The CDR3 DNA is TGCGCCAGCTTCGGACAGGGACCTACTGGCTACACCTTC. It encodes CASFGQGPTGYTF.

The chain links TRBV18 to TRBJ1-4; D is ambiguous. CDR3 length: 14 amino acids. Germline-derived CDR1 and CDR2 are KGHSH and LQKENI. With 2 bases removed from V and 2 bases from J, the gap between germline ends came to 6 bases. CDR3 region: CASSPDSTNEKLFF. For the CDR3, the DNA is TGTGCCAGCTCACCAGATAGCACTAATGAAAAACTGTTTTTT.

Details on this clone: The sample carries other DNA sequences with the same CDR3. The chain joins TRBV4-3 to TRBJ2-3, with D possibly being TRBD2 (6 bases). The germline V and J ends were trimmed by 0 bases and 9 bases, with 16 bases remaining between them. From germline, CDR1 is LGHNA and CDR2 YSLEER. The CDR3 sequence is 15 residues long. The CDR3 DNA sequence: TGCGCCAGCAGCCAAGATGGCCCTGGGAGGTCAACGCAGTATTTT. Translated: CASSQDGPGRSTQYF.

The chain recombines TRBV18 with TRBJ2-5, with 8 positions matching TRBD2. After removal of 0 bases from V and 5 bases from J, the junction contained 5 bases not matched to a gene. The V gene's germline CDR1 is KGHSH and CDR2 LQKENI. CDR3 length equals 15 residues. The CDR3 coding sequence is TGTGCCAGCTCACCACCGTCCGGGAGGGGGGAGACCCAGTACTTC. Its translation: CASSPPSGRGETQYF.

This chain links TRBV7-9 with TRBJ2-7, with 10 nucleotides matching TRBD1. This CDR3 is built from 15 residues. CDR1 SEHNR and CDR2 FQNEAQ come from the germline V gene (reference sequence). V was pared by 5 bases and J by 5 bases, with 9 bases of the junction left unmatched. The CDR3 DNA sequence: TGTGCCAGCAGCGATCGCGGGACAGGGGAGCACGAGCAGTACTTC. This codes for CASSDRGTGEHEQYF.

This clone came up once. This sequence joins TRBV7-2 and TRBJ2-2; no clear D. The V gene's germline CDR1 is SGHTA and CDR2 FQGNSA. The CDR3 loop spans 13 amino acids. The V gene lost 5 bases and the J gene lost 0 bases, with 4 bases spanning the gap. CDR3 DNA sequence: TGTGCCAGCAGCCGGGCGAACACCGGGGAGCTGTTTTTT. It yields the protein CASSRANTGELFF.

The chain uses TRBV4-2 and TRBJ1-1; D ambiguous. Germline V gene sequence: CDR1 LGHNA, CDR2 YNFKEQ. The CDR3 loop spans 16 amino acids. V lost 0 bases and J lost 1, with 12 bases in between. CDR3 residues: CASSQDLFPENTEAFF. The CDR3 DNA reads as TGTGCCAGCAGCCAAGATCTCTTCCCAGAGAACACTGAAGCTTTCTTT.

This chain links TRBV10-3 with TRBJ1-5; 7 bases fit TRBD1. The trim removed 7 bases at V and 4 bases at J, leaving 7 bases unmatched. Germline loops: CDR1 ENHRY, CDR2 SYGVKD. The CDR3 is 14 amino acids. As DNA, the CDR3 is TGTGCCATCAAAGGGGGCGGCCCAAATCAGCCCCAGCATTTT. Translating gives CAIKGGGPNQPQHF.

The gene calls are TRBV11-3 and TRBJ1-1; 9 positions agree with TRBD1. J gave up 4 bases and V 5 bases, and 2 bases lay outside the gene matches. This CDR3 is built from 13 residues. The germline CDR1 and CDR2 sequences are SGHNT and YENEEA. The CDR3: CASSRQGGTEAFF. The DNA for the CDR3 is TGTGCCAGCAGCAGACAGGGGGGCACTGAAGCTTTCTTT. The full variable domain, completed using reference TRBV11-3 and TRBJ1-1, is EAGVVQSPRYKIIEKKQPVAFWCNPISGHNTLYWYLQNLGQGPELLIRYENEEAVDDSQLPKDRFSAERLKGVDSTLKIQPAELGDSAVYLCASSRQGGTEAFFGQGTRLTVV.

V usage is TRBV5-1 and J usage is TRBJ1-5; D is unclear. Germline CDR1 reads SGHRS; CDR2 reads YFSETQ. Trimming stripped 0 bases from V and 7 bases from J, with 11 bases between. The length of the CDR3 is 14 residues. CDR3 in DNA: TGCGCCAGCAGCTTGGGCGGTTCCGGGCAGCCCCAGCATTTT. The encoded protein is CASSLGGSGQPQHF.

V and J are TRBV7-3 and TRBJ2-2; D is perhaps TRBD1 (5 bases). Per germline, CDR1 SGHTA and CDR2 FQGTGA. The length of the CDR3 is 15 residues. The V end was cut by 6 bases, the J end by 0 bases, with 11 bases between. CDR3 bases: TGTGCCAGCAGAGTGTCAGGGACGAACACCGGGGAGCTGTTTTTT. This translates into CASRVSGTNTGELFF.

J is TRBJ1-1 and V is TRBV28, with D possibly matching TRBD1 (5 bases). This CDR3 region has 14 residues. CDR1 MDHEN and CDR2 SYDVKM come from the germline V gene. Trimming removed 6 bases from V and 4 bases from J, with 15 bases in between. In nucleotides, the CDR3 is TGTGCCAGCAGCCCTCAGGGTTACGTCACTGAAGCTTTCTTT. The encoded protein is CASSPQGYVTEAFF.

CDR3 amino acids: CASSDSRLAGGSGELFF. For the CDR3, the DNA is TGTGCCAGCAGTGACTCTCGACTAGCGGGGGGTTCCGGGGAGCTGTTTTTT. J is TRBJ2-2 and V is TRBV6-4; 13 bases map to TRBD2. CDR1 is MRHNA, CDR2 SNTAGT, per germline. J lost 6 bases, V lost 0 bases, and 4 bases had no gene match. The CDR3 has 17 amino acids.

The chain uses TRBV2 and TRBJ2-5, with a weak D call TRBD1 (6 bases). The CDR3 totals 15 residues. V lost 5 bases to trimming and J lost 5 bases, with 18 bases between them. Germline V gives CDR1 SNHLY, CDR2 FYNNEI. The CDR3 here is CASSRDKASVETQYF. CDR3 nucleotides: TGTGCCAGCAGTAGGGACAAGGCCTCCGTCGAGACCCAGTACTTC.

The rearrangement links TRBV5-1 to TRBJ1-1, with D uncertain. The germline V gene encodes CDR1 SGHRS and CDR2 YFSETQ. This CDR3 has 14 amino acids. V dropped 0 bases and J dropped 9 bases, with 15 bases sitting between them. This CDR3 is CASSLGGLENQAFF. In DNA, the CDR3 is TGCGCCAGCAGCTTGGGTGGGCTGGAAAACCAAGCTTTCTTT. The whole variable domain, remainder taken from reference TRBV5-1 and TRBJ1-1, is KAGVTQTPRYLIKTRGQQVTLSCSPISGHRSVSWYQQTPGQGLQFLFEYFSETQRNKGNFPGRFSGRQFSNSRSEMNVSTLELGDSALYLCASSLGGLENQAFFGQGTRLTVV.

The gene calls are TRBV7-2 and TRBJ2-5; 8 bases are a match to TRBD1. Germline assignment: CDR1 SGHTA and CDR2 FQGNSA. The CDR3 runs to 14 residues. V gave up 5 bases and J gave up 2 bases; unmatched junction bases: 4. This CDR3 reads CASSPGGGQETQYF. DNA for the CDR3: TGTGCCAGCAGCCCAGGGGGCGGACAAGAGACCCAGTACTTC. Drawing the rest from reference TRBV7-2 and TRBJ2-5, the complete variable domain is GAGVSQSPSNKVTEKGKDVELRCDPISGHTALYWYRQSLGQGLEFLIYFQGNSAPDKSGLPSDRFSAERTGGSVSTLTIQRTQQEDSAVYLCASSPGGGQETQYFGPGTRLLVL.

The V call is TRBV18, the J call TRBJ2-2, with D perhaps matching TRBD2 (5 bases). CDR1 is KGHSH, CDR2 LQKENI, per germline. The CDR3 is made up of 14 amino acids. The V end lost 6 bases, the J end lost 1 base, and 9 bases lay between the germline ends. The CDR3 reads CASSRELNTGELFF. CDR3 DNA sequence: TGTGCCAGCTCCCGGGAATTGAACACCGGGGAGCTGTTTTTT.

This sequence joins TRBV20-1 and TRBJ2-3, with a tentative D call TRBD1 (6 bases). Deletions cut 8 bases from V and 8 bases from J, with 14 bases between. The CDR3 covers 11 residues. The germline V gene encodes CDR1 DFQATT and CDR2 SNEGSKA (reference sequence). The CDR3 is CSRDGGATQYF. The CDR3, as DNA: TGCAGTAGAGATGGGGGCGCTACGCAGTATTTT.

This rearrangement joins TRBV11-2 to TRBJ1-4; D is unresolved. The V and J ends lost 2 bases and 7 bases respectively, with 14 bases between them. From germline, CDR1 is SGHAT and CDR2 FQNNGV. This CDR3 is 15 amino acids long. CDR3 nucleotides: TGTGCCAGCAGCTTAAACGCGGGCATGGGTGAAAAACTGTTTTTT. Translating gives CASSLNAGMGEKLFF.

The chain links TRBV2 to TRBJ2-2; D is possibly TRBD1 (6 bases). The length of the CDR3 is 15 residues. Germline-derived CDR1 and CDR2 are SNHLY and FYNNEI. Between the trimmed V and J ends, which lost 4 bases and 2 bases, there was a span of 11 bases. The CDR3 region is CASSGLTGNTGELFF. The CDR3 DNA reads TGTGCCAGCAGTGGGTTGACAGGAAACACCGGGGAGCTGTTTTTT.

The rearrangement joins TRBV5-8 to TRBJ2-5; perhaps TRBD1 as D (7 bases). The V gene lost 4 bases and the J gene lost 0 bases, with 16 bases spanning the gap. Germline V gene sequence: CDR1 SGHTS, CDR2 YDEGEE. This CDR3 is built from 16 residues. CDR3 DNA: TGTGCCAGCAGCCTGGGGGGACAGCGGTACCAAGAGACCCAGTACTTC. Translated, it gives CASSLGGQRYQETQYF.

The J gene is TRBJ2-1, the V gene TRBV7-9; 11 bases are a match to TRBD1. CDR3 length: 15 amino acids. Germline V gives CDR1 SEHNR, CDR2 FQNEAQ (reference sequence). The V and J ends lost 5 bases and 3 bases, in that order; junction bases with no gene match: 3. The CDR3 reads CASSQGQGVYNEQFF. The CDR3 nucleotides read TGTGCCAGCAGCCAGGGACAGGGGGTCTACAATGAGCAGTTCTTC.

The CDR3 DNA is TGTGCCAGCAGCCCGCGGGACAGGGAGGACACTGAAGCTTTCTTT. Its translation: CASSPRDREDTEAFF. J is TRBJ1-1 and V is TRBV7-3, with 9 positions matching TRBD1. CDR1 and CDR2 from the germline V gene are SGHTA and FQGTGA. The V segment lost 5 bases and the J segment 3 bases; nucleotides outside the gene matches: 7. The CDR3 loop spans 15 amino acids.

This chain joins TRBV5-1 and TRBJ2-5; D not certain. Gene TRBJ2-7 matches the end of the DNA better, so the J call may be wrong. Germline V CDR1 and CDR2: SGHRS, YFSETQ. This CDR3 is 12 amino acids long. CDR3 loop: CASSYENYEQYF. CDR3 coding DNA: TGCGCCAGCAGTTACGAAAATTACGAGCAGTACTTC.

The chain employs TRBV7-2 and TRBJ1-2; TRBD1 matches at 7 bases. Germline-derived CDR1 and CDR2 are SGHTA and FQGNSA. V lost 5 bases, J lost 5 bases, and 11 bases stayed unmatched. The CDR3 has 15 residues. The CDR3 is CASSPPGAGGYGYTF. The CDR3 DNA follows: TGTGCCAGCAGCCCCCCCGGGGCAGGGGGTTATGGCTACACCTTC.

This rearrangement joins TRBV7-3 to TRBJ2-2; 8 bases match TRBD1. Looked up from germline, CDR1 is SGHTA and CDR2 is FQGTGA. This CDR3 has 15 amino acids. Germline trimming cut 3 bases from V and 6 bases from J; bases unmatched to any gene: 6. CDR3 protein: CASSFSGTGAGELFF. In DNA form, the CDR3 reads TGTGCCAGCAGCTTTTCCGGGACAGGAGCCGGGGAGCTGTTTTTT.

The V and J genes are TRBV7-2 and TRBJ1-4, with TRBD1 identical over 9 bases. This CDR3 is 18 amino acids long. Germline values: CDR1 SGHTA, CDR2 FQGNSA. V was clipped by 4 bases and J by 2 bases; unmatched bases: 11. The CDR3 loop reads CASSSPGQGRPTNEKLFF. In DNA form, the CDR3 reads TGTGCCAGCAGCTCCCCGGGACAGGGAAGGCCGACTAATGAAAAACTGTTTTTT.